This T cell receptor beta chain was sequenced during a study of shared clonotypes between healthy human individuals. Study conclusions and caveats: Clonotypes which were not shared had lower generation probabilities than clonotypes that all four donors shared. Depth was large, yet rarefaction showed that sorted-subset sequencing was incomplete. Richness estimates generally favored naive over memory subsets.

The CDR3 has 13 residues. Trimming removed 3 bases from V and 0 bases from J, with 5 bases in between. Germline assignment: CDR1 MRHNA and CDR2 SNTAGT. Once extracted for a subset, genomic DNA was divided evenly among several immunoSEQ plates. Clones were sequenced by immunoSEQ multiplex PCR, and TCRdb holds only the in-frame ones, with some missing. The table lists some 550,000 clones, about 96% of them singletons. Details on this clone: The antigen remains undetermined.

This TCR derives from a woman younger than 45 in good health. The chain recombines TRBV6-4 with TRBJ1-1; D is ambiguous. Sample: naive CD4+ T cells sorted from blood. Stated subset: CD45RA+ positively selected. The CDR3 spells CASSDDMNTEAFF. The CDR3 nucleotides are TGTGCCAGCAGTGATGATATGAACACTGAAGCTTTCTTT.